The 20 T cell receptor beta chains below were found in one sample sequenced in a study of blood T cell repertoires in COVID-19. Profiled with immunoSEQ multiplex PCR; TCRdb holds only in-frame clones, not every one. The sample includes around 150,000 clones, 87% seen only once; the top ten take roughly 4%. The sample taken for sequencing was peripheral blood. The source is an older woman who had recovered from COVID-19.

The chain carries TRBV28 and TRBJ1-2; tentatively, D is TRBD1 (6 bases). CDR1 is MDHEN, CDR2 SYDVKM, per germline. This CDR3 has 13 residues. Trimming pared 9 bases from V and 1 base from J, leaving 12 bases between. CDR3 DNA: TGTGCCAGTTCGCAGGGGCATAACTATGGCTACACCTTC. This gives the protein CASSQGHNYGYTF.

This clone has just one count. This chain links TRBV7-2 with TRBJ2-1; 16 nucleotides line up with TRBD2. V trimming: 1 base; J trimming: 3 bases; junction bases outside the gene matches: 3. Germline lookup yields CDR1 SGHTA and CDR2 FQGNSA. There are 18 residues in the CDR3. The CDR3 region has the DNA TGTGCCAGCAGCTTAGTCGGGACTAGCGGGGGGGTCTACAATGAGCAGTTCTTC. It codes for CASSLVGTSGGVYNEQFF.

This chain uses TRBV6-1 with TRBJ2-1, with D possibly matching TRBD2 (5 bases). V was cut by 3 bases and J by 5 bases, with 11 bases left in between. CDR3 size: 14 residues. The germline gives CDR1 MNHNS, CDR2 SASEGT. CDR3 residues: CASSERDLDNEQFF. The CDR3 DNA is TGTGCCAGCAGTGAGAGGGATCTGGACAATGAGCAGTTCTTC.

This clone was found once. V and J are TRBV13 and TRBJ2-3, with 9 bases fitting TRBD2. This CDR3 is built from 17 residues. Germline V gene lookup returns CDR1 PRHDT and CDR2 FYEKMQ (reference sequence). J was trimmed by 0 bases and V by 3 bases; bases with no gene match: 7. The CDR3 spells CASSFPGGGASTDTQYF. CDR3 nucleotides: TGTGCCAGCAGCTTCCCTGGCGGGGGGGCTAGCACAGATACGCAGTATTTT.

This rearrangement joins TRBV6-1 to TRBJ1-5; possible D gene TRBD1, 5 bases. CDR1 and CDR2 from the germline V gene are MNHNS and SASEGT. V gave up 1 base and J gave up 3 bases, with 10 bases separating them. This CDR3 has 15 residues. CDR3 bases: TGTGCCAGCAGTGAAGGGGGGGTCGTCAATCAGCCCCAGCATTTT. It yields the protein CASSEGGVVNQPQHF.

The CDR3 nucleotides are TGTGCCAGCAGCACCGGACAGGGCTCCTACAATGAGCAGTTCTTC. Its protein product is CASSTGQGSYNEQFF. The genes are TRBV11-2 and TRBJ2-1, with 8 positions matching TRBD1. The junction had 3 bases not matched to a gene; V was cut back by 5 bases and J by 0 bases. Germline V gene lookup returns CDR1 SGHAT and CDR2 FQNNGV. CDR3 length: 15 residues.

The chain carries TRBV28 and TRBJ2-5, with 7 bases identical to TRBD1. CDR1 and CDR2 (germline): MDHEN, SYDVKM. V dropped 5 bases and J dropped 3; count of bases not matched to a gene: 6. The CDR3 spans 14 residues. This CDR3 is CASSQTGTEETQYF. CDR3 DNA: TGTGCCAGCAGTCAAACCGGGACAGAAGAGACCCAGTACTTC.

V usage is TRBV5-1 and J usage is TRBJ2-6, with D unclear. The CDR3 has 15 amino acids. The V gene's germline CDR1 is SGHRS and CDR2 YFSETQ. The V end lost 0 bases, the J end lost 0 bases, and 4 bases lay between the germline ends. The DNA of the CDR3 is TGCGCCAGCAGCTTGGGGGCCTCTGGGGCCAACGTCCTGACTTTC. This codes for CASSLGASGANVLTF.

The genes are TRBV5-4 and TRBJ2-7; 8 bases align to TRBD2. V trimming: 3 bases; J trimming: 2 bases; junction bases outside the gene matches: 4. Per germline, CDR1 SGHNT and CDR2 YYREEE (reference sequence). The CDR3 has 14 residues. CDR3 sequence: CASSYGLAPYEQYF. CDR3 sequence (DNA): TGTGCCAGCAGCTACGGACTAGCACCCTACGAGCAGTACTTC.

Remarks on this clone: The junction and the germline gene differ at one end; a read error may be behind it. V usage is TRBV7-9 and J usage is TRBJ1-3; D is unclear. The CDR3 runs 12 residues. In germline, CDR1 is SEHNR, CDR2 FQNEAQ (reference sequence). DNA of the CDR3: TGTGCCAGCAGCTTAGAAAACCAGGCCCTTTCTTTT. Protein: CASSLENQALSF.

The V gene is TRBV28, the J gene TRBJ1-1, with unresolved D. The germline V and J ends were trimmed by 4 bases and 0 bases, with 12 bases remaining between them. The V gene's germline CDR1 is MDHEN and CDR2 SYDVKM. CDR3 length: 15 residues. CDR3 residues: CASSSYSGMNTEAFF. CDR3 coding DNA: TGTGCCAGCAGTTCCTATTCGGGGATGAACACTGAAGCTTTCTTT.

The chain recombines TRBV25-1 with TRBJ1-1; TRBD1 aligns across 7 bases. The V gene end was trimmed by 0 bases and the J gene end by 4 bases; junction bases not matched to a gene: 5. Germline V gives CDR1 MGHDK, CDR2 SYGVNS. The CDR3 extends over 15 amino acids. The CDR3 bases are TGTGCCAGCAGTGAATACTTAGGGGGCCCCACTGAAGCTTTCTTT. Translated, it gives CASSEYLGGPTEAFF. Full variable domain (rest looked up from reference TRBV25-1 and TRBJ1-1): EADIYQTPRYLVIGTGKKITLECSQTMGHDKMYWYQQDPGMELHLIHYSYGVNSTEKGDLSSESTVSRIRTEHFPLTLESARPSHTSQYLCASSEYLGGPTEAFFGQGTRLTVV.

V is TRBV11-3 and J is TRBJ1-6; weak D call: TRBD1 (6 bases). In germline, CDR1 is SGHNT, CDR2 YENEEA. The germline V and J ends were trimmed by 5 bases and 7 bases, with 12 bases remaining between them. The CDR3 extends over 14 amino acids. The CDR3 DNA sequence: TGTGCCAGCAGCCAGGACAGCACGAATTCACCCCTCCACTTT. This gives the protein CASSQDSTNSPLHF.

This sequence joins TRBV5-1 and TRBJ2-2, with 7 bases that match TRBD2. Germline loops: CDR1 SGHRS, CDR2 YFSETQ. The CDR3 has 15 amino acids. J lost 3 bases, V lost 4 bases, and 6 bases had no gene match. CDR3 sequence reads: CASSGTAGDTGELFF. CDR3 bases: TGCGCCAGCAGCGGGACGGCGGGGGACACCGGGGAGCTGTTTTTT.

This chain connects TRBV28 to TRBJ1-2, with a weak D call TRBD1 (5 bases). Germline loops: CDR1 MDHEN, CDR2 SYDVKM. Trimming took off 2 bases at V and 4 bases at J, with 11 bases between the two ends. This CDR3 is 14 amino acids long. The CDR3 DNA reads TGTGCCAGCAGTTTAGACAGTTCTTTCTATGGCTACACCTTC. Its protein product is CASSLDSSFYGYTF.

CDR3 in amino acids: CASSIRGAVSISFSGANVLTF. The CDR3 DNA is TGTGCCAGTAGTATACGGGGGGCCGTCTCTATTTCATTCTCTGGGGCCAACGTCCTGACTTTC. The rearrangement uses TRBV19 and TRBJ2-6; perhaps TRBD2 as D (7 bases). The V and J ends lost 2 bases and 0 bases respectively, with 23 bases between them. CDR3 length: 21 residues. The V gene's germline CDR1 is LNHDA and CDR2 SQIVND (reference sequence).

The rearrangement links TRBV3-1 (or the pseudogene TRBV3-2) to TRBJ2-2; 7 bases fit TRBD2. V lost 3 bases, J lost 4 bases, and 8 bases stayed unmatched. CDR1 and CDR2 (germline): LGHDT, YNNKEL (reference sequence). This CDR3 has 16 residues. CDR3 sequence (DNA): TGTGCCAGCAGCCATGGGGGGGTCGTTATCACCGGGGAGCTGTTTTTT. Encoded protein: CASSHGGVVITGELFF.

V and J are TRBV19 and TRBJ2-7, with TRBD1 identical over 7 bases. Germline trimming cut 6 bases from V and 0 bases from J; bases unmatched to any gene: 8. CDR1 is LNHDA, CDR2 SQIVND, per germline (reference sequence). The length of the CDR3 is 15 residues. The CDR3 spells CASSTRDSRSYEQYF. Written as DNA, the CDR3 is TGTGCCAGTAGCACCCGGGACAGCCGCTCCTACGAGCAGTACTTC.

A single count supports this clone. The V and J genes are TRBV6-2 or TRBV6-3 and TRBJ2-3, with D possibly matching TRBD2 (6 bases). The germline V gene has CDR1 MNHEY and CDR2 SVGEGT. The CDR3 sequence is 16 residues long. V lost 2 bases and J 4 bases, leaving 16 bases between the germline ends. Here the CDR3 DNA reads TGTGCCAGCAGTTACGGGCCGGGGGTTTCCTCAGATACGCAGTATTTT. Its protein product is CASSYGPGVSSDTQYF.

This clone was observed a few times. This chain connects TRBV7-9 to TRBJ1-4, with D perhaps TRBD1 (6 bases). The V gene's germline CDR1 is SEHNR and CDR2 FQNEAQ (reference sequence). The V and J ends lost 5 bases and 7 bases respectively, with 14 bases between them. This CDR3 region has 14 residues. The CDR3 loop reads CASSPRGLSEKLFF. CDR3 sequence (DNA): TGTGCCAGCAGCCCCAGGGGATTAAGTGAAAAACTGTTTTTT.